Presented here are 31 T cell receptor beta chains from one specimen sequenced in a study of blood T cell repertoires in COVID-19. Sequencing was performed with immunoSEQ multiplex PCR; in TCRdb, only in-frame clones are kept and a portion is missing. The table includes some 460,000 clones, about 85% detected once. Source material: PBMCs or T cells enriched from blood (not recorded which). These receptors all stem from a woman between 18 and 30 years old with acute COVID-19.

CDR3 DNA sequence: TGTGCCAGCAGCTTTTCTTGGCAGGCTGGAAACACCATATATTTT. It is translated as CASSFSWQAGNTIYF. The rearrangement links TRBV5-6 to TRBJ1-3; D is uncertain. Germline CDR1 reads SGHDT; CDR2 reads YYEEEE. V gave up 2 bases and J gave up 2 bases, with 11 bases separating them. CDR3 size: 15 residues. Full variable domain (remainder filled in from reference TRBV5-6 and TRBJ1-3): DAGVTQSPTHLIKTRGQQVTLRCSPKSGHDTVSWYQQALGQGPQFIFQYYEEEERQRGNFPDRFSGHQFPNYSSELNVNALLLGDSALYLCASSFSWQAGNTIYFGEGSWLTVV.

The chain employs TRBV28 and TRBJ2-3, with D possibly being TRBD1 (5 bases). Germline loops: CDR1 MDHEN, CDR2 SYDVKM. Trimming removed 3 bases at V and 4 bases at J, with 14 bases between. The length of the CDR3 is 15 residues. The CDR3 sequence is CASSLGRARADTQYF. The DNA of the CDR3 is TGTGCCAGCAGTTTGGGCAGGGCTCGGGCAGATACGCAGTATTTT.

The chain employs TRBV5-1 and TRBJ2-5; TRBD2 aligns across 11 bases. CDR3 length: 16 amino acids. The germline CDR1 and CDR2 sequences are SGHRS and YFSETQ. Trimming removed 4 bases from V and 5 bases from J; junction bases left unmatched: 10. Here the CDR3 DNA reads TGCGCCAGCAGCACCGAGCTAGCGGGGGGAGTGGAGACCCAGTACTTC. Translating gives CASSTELAGGVETQYF.

This chain joins TRBV18 and TRBJ2-2; 11 nucleotides match TRBD2. With 3 bases clipped from V and 0 bases from J, the junction kept 9 bases outside the gene matches. The CDR3 is made up of 19 amino acids. Germline values: CDR1 KGHSH, CDR2 LQKENI. The CDR3 spells CASSPFNLAGGTNTGELFF. The CDR3 DNA sequence: TGTGCCAGCTCACCCTTCAACTTAGCGGGAGGGACGAACACCGGGGAGCTGTTTTTT.

The chain joins TRBV2 to TRBJ2-5, with 9 bases fitting TRBD2. The V gene end was trimmed by 3 bases and the J gene end by 1 base; junction bases not matched to a gene: 3. The CDR3 has 15 amino acids. The germline gives CDR1 SNHLY, CDR2 FYNNEI. The CDR3 spells CASSESGGPQETQYF. The DNA for the CDR3 is TGTGCCAGCAGTGAGAGCGGGGGGCCCCAAGAGACCCAGTACTTC.

This sequence joins TRBV2 and TRBJ2-1; D is ambiguous. The CDR3 spans 14 residues. CDR1 and CDR2 (germline): SNHLY, FYNNEI. V dropped 1 base and J dropped 5 bases, with 9 bases sitting between them. CDR3 loop: CASSEVMSNNEQFF. The CDR3 coding sequence is TGTGCCAGCAGTGAAGTGATGAGTAACAATGAGCAGTTCTTC.

This chain uses TRBV19 with TRBJ1-3; 7 bases line up with TRBD1. The CDR3 runs to 16 residues. Germline V gives CDR1 LNHDA, CDR2 SQIVND (reference sequence). V lost 5 bases, J lost 3 bases, and 10 bases stayed unmatched. In DNA, the CDR3 is TGTGCCAGTAGTGGATCAACAGGGGATTATGGAAACACCATATATTTT. Translated, it gives CASSGSTGDYGNTIYF.

Worth noting for this clone: A read error may account for a junction end that differs from germline. This rearrangement joins TRBV12-5 to TRBJ2-1; D possibly corresponds to TRBD2 (6 bases). The CDR3 covers 15 residues. Per the germline V gene, CDR1 is LGHNT and CDR2 is FRNRAP. The CDR3 coding sequence is TGTGCTAGTGGTTCAAGCCGGGACTCCTTCAATGAGCAGTTCTTC. Translation: CASGSSRDSFNEQFF.

The CDR3 here is CASAKGGKEYGYTF. The CDR3, as DNA: TGTGCCAGCGCCAAAGGGGGTAAAGAATATGGCTACACCTTC. The chain links TRBV28 to TRBJ1-2; D may be TRBD1 (6 bases). V shed 8 bases and J shed 5 bases, with 18 bases lying between them. CDR3 size: 14 residues. Per the germline V gene, CDR1 is MDHEN and CDR2 is SYDVKM.

V usage is TRBV6-2 or TRBV6-3 and J usage is TRBJ2-7; 12 bases are a match to TRBD2. The CDR3 extends over 16 amino acids. Trimming cost V 9 bases and J 7 bases; bases outside gene matches: 16. Germline V gene data show CDR1 as MNHEY and CDR2 as SVGEGT. The CDR3: CASRPSGRAVLEEQYF. The CDR3 region has the DNA TGTGCCAGTAGGCCTAGCGGGAGGGCCGTATTAGAAGAGCAGTACTTC.

The chain carries TRBV6-2 or TRBV6-3 and TRBJ2-7; perhaps TRBD2 as D (5 bases). There are 14 residues in the CDR3. Germline lookup yields CDR1 MNHEY and CDR2 SVGEGT. V lost 2 bases to trimming and J lost 4 bases, with 12 bases between them. The CDR3 region is CASSYPPGLYEQYF. The CDR3 DNA reads as TGTGCCAGCAGTTACCCCCCCGGACTTTACGAGCAGTACTTC.

The chain recombines TRBV30 with TRBJ1-1; 8 bases fit TRBD1. Unmatched junction bases numbered 9, after V lost 3 bases and J lost 0 bases. The CDR3 loop spans 16 amino acids. Germline CDR1 is GTSNPN and CDR2 is SVGIG (reference sequence). The CDR3 region is CAWSPGTGHMNTEAFF. CDR3 in DNA: TGTGCCTGGAGCCCCGGGACAGGCCATATGAACACTGAAGCTTTCTTT.

This chain connects TRBV19 to TRBJ1-3, with D hard to call. The germline CDR1 and CDR2 sequences are LNHDA and SQIVND (reference sequence). The CDR3 spans 13 residues. The germline V and J ends were trimmed by 4 bases and 4 bases, with 8 bases remaining between them. The CDR3 bases are TGTGCCAGTAGTAGAGCTGCAGGAAACACCATATATTTT. Translated, it gives CASSRAAGNTIYF.

The J gene is TRBJ1-2, the V gene TRBV18; weak D call: TRBD1 (5 bases). The CDR3 length is 15 residues. V was shortened by 6 bases and J by 0 bases, with 14 bases between the two germline ends. Germline loops: CDR1 KGHSH, CDR2 LQKENI. The CDR3 reads CASSSDSSANYGYTF. CDR3 in DNA: TGTGCCAGCTCGTCCGACAGTTCCGCTAACTATGGCTACACCTTC.

The V gene is TRBV9, the J gene TRBJ2-7, with TRBD1 matching over 8 bases. This CDR3 is built from 15 residues. In germline, CDR1 is SGDLS, CDR2 YYNGEE. V lost 0 bases, J lost 4 bases, and 6 bases stayed unmatched. Here the CDR3 reads CASSVGMGQVYEQYF. In DNA form, the CDR3 reads TGTGCCAGCAGCGTAGGGATGGGACAGGTTTACGAGCAGTACTTC.

V usage is TRBV2 and J usage is TRBJ2-3; D is possibly TRBD2 (6 bases). The germline V gene has CDR1 SNHLY and CDR2 FYNNEI. The CDR3 consists of 14 residues. Trimming cost V 8 bases and J 4 bases, with 16 bases left between them. In DNA form, the CDR3 reads TGTGCCAGCGGGGTAGCGGATTTCTCAGATACGCAGTATTTT. Protein product: CASGVADFSDTQYF.

The chain combines TRBV7-9 with TRBJ2-1; 7 positions match TRBD1. Germline CDR1 SEHNR, CDR2 FQNEAQ (reference sequence). V lost 5 bases, J lost 8 bases, and 12 bases stayed unmatched. The CDR3 length is 15 residues. The CDR3 DNA is TGTGCCAGCAGCCCCAGACAGGGACCTCCCTATGAGCAGTTCTTC. It encodes CASSPRQGPPYEQFF.

The sample holds many counts of this clone. This chain links TRBV5-4 with TRBJ2-3; D is perhaps TRBD1 (6 bases). The CDR3 has 14 amino acids. Germline V gene sequence: CDR1 SGHNT, CDR2 YYREEE (reference sequence). The V gene lost 1 base and the J gene lost 4 bases, with 10 bases spanning the gap. The CDR3 nucleotides are TGTGCCAGCAGCTTGAACAGGGCCCCAGATACGCAGTATTTT. Translation gives CASSLNRAPDTQYF.

The chain links TRBV19 to TRBJ2-7; 9 bases align to TRBD1. This CDR3 spans 16 amino acids. In germline, CDR1 is LNHDA, CDR2 SQIVND (reference sequence). J lost 3 bases, V lost 3 bases, and 9 bases had no gene match. CDR3 nucleotide sequence: TGTGCCAGTAGTATTGAGCCCCCGGGACAGGGCTACGAGCAGTACTTC. As protein: CASSIEPPGQGYEQYF.

V gene TRBV25-1 combines with J gene TRBJ1-1; D is perhaps TRBD1 (5 bases). Germline CDR1 MGHDK, CDR2 SYGVNS. Trimming removed 6 bases from V and 0 bases from J, with 11 bases in between. The CDR3 is 14 amino acids. CDR3 sequence reads: CASRPGGVNTEAFF. The CDR3 DNA follows: TGTGCCAGCAGGCCCGGGGGGGTGAACACTGAAGCTTTCTTT. The variable domain in full, with the rest retrieved from reference TRBV25-1 and TRBJ1-1, is EADIYQTPRYLVIGTGKKITLECSQTMGHDKMYWYQQDPGMELHLIHYSYGVNSTEKGDLSSESTVSRIRTEHFPLTLESARPSHTSQYLCASRPGGVNTEAFFGQGTRLTVV.

The gene calls are TRBV6-5 and TRBJ1-3, with D unresolved. Trimming cost V 1 base and J 0 bases, with 10 bases left between them. The CDR3 has 16 residues. Germline CDR1 is MNHEY and CDR2 is SVGAGI. CDR3 sequence: CASSYYGESSGNTIYF. The CDR3 DNA reads as TGTGCCAGCAGTTACTATGGGGAGAGCTCTGGAAACACCATATATTTT.

The rearrangement links TRBV15 to TRBJ2-7; TRBD1 agrees at 10 bases. Losses at the gene ends were 1 base for V and 0 bases for J; bases not matched to a gene: 0. The CDR3 extends over 15 amino acids. Germline CDR1 is LNHNV and CDR2 is YYDKDF (reference sequence). The CDR3 protein is CATSRGTGGSYEQYF. CDR3 nucleotide sequence: TGTGCCACCAGCAGAGGGACAGGGGGCTCCTACGAGCAGTACTTC.

The chain carries TRBV7-2 and TRBJ1-5; D may be TRBD1 (5 bases). Germline CDR1 reads SGHTA; CDR2 reads FQGNSA. V was trimmed by 5 bases and J by 2 bases, leaving 13 bases between them. This CDR3 has 15 residues. DNA of the CDR3: TGTGCCAGCAGCCGTGACAGAGTCCGCAATCAGCCCCAGCATTTT. This encodes CASSRDRVRNQPQHF.

This chain uses TRBV24-1 with TRBJ2-3; 7 nucleotides match TRBD2. The V and J ends lost 5 bases and 1 base, in that order; junction bases with no gene match: 2. From germline, CDR1 is KGHDR and CDR2 SFDVKD. CDR3 length: 14 residues. The CDR3 region has the DNA TGTGCCACCAGTGTTGCGGGAGGCACAGATACGCAGTATTTT. It specifies CATSVAGGTDTQYF.

The chain employs TRBV3-1 (or the pseudogene TRBV3-2) and TRBJ2-5; no reliable D call. From germline, CDR1 is LGHDT and CDR2 YNNKEL (reference sequence). V was clipped by 1 base and J by 5 bases, with 11 bases between them. CDR3 length equals 14 residues. CDR3 nucleotide sequence: TGTGCCAGCAGCCAAGTTGAATGGGCGGAGACCCAGTACTTC. Amino acids: CASSQVEWAETQYF.

The rearrangement uses TRBV27 and TRBJ2-3; 8 bases agree with TRBD2. V lost 5 bases, J lost 3 bases, and 4 bases stayed unmatched. Germline V CDR1 and CDR2: MNHEY, SMNVEV (reference sequence). The CDR3 loop spans 14 amino acids. Here the CDR3 reads CASSGGLGTDTQYF. CDR3 bases: TGTGCCAGCAGTGGGGGACTAGGGACAGATACGCAGTATTTT.

The chain uses TRBV27 and TRBJ1-3, with TRBD1 matching 8 bases. From germline, CDR1 is MNHEY and CDR2 SMNVEV (reference sequence). CDR3 size: 15 residues. V dropped 8 bases and J dropped 4; count of bases not matched to a gene: 10. CDR3 sequence: CASQNRGIPGNTIYF. As DNA, the CDR3 is TGTGCCAGCCAAAACAGGGGGATCCCGGGAAACACCATATATTTT.

The chain is built from TRBV2 and TRBJ2-4; possibly TRBD1 for D (5 bases). V lost 6 bases to trimming and J lost 8 bases, with 11 bases between them. This CDR3 is 12 amino acids long. The germline V gene encodes CDR1 SNHLY and CDR2 FYNNEI. The CDR3 region is CASSKDRYIQYF. DNA for the CDR3: TGTGCCAGCAGCAAAGACAGATACATTCAGTACTTC.

The V call is TRBV10-3, the J call TRBJ2-1; TRBD1 is a possible D gene (7 bases). From germline, CDR1 is ENHRY and CDR2 SYGVKD. CDR3 size: 14 residues. Here the CDR3 reads CVTGDSLSYNEQFF. The CDR3 region has the DNA TGTGTCACGGGGGACAGCCTTTCCTACAATGAGCAGTTCTTC.

CDR3 sequence: CASSLVGDANTGELFF. The DNA of the CDR3 is TGTGCCAGCAGCTTGGTTGGAGACGCGAACACCGGGGAGCTGTTTTTT. This sequence joins TRBV11-2 and TRBJ2-2; D ambiguous. V lost 3 bases to trimming and J lost 0 bases, with 11 bases between them. CDR1 is SGHAT, CDR2 FQNNGV, per germline. The CDR3 length is 16 residues.

The CDR3 reads CASSLEEANYGYTF. For the CDR3, the DNA is TGTGCCAGCTCACTCGAGGAAGCTAACTATGGCTACACCTTC. This sequence joins TRBV18 and TRBJ1-2; no definite D call. Germline lookup yields CDR1 KGHSH and CDR2 LQKENI. The germline V and J ends were trimmed by 4 bases and 0 bases, with 9 bases remaining between them. The CDR3 runs 14 residues. Looking up the rest from reference TRBV18 and TRBJ1-2 gives the full variable domain: NAGVMQNPRHLVRRRGQEARLRCSPMKGHSHVYWYRQLPEEGLKFMVYLQKENIIDESGMPKERFSAEFPKEGPSILRIQQVVRGDSAAYFCASSLEEANYGYTFGSGTRLTVV.